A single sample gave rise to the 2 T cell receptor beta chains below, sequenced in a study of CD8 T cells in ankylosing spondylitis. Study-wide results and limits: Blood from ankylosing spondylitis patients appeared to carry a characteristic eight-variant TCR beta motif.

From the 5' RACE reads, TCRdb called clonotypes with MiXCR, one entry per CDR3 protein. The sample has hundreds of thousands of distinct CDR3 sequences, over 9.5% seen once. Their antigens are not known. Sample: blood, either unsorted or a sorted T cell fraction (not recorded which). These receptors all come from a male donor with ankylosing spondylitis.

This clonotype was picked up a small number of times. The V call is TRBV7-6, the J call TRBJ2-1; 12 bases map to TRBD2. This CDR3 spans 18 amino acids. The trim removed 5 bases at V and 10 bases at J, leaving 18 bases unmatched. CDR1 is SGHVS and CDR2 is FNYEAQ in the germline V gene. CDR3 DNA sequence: TGTGCCAGCAGCGACTCGATCTTTCTAGCGGGAGGGCCTGGGGAGCAGTTCTTC. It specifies CASSDSIFLAGGPGEQFF.

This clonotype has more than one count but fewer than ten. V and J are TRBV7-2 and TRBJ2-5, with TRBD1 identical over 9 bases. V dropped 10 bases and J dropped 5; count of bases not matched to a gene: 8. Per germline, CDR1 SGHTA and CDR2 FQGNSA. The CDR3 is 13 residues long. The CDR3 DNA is TGTGCCACCAACAGGGGGCGCGGGGAGACCCAGTACTTC. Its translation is CATNRGRGETQYF.